These 22 T cell receptor beta chains share one sample of origin, sequenced in a study of Graves' ophthalmopathy and Graves' hyperthyroidism. Transcripts of RNA were the source for amplifying TCR beta CDR3 regions. HTBI-primed RT-PCR formed the first round, and a multiplex PCR formed the second. TCRdb re-called the multiplex PCR reads with MiXCR, one entry per CDR3 protein. The sample has 360,000 or so distinct CDR3 sequences, around 16% seen once; the top ten hold roughly 1.5%. The specimen sequenced was peripheral blood. These receptor sequences come from a young woman with Graves' ophthalmopathy.

This clonotype was picked up many times. The rearrangement uses TRBV10-3 and TRBJ1-1, with TRBD1 matching 9 bases. The CDR3 runs 14 residues. Per the germline V gene, CDR1 is ENHRY and CDR2 is SYGVKD. Unmatched junction bases numbered 2, after V lost 6 bases and J lost 0 bases. CDR3 bases: TGTGCCATCAGGGGACAGGGTTTGAACACTGAAGCTTTCTTT. Protein product: CAIRGQGLNTEAFF.

This clonotype was detected ten times or more. The chain employs TRBV7-6 and TRBJ1-1, with a possible D match to TRBD1 (6 bases). Germline lookup yields CDR1 SGHVS and CDR2 FNYEAQ. Trimming stripped 7 bases from V and 4 bases from J, with 13 bases between. CDR3 length: 13 amino acids. The CDR3, as DNA: TGTGCCAGCATCCAGCAGGGGCTCACTGAAGCTTTCTTT. Amino acid sequence: CASIQQGLTEAFF.

This clonotype was seen at least ten times. The chain joins TRBV18 to TRBJ2-7; D unclear. The CDR3 covers 12 residues. Germline-derived CDR1 and CDR2 are KGHSH and LQKENI. V was trimmed by 2 bases and J by 5 bases, leaving 7 bases between them. CDR3 sequence: CASSPTAHEQYF. The CDR3 DNA reads TGTGCCAGCTCACCAACCGCCCACGAGCAGTACTTC.

This clonotype came up many times. The chain recombines TRBV29-1 with TRBJ2-7; D is ambiguous. In germline, CDR1 is SQVTM, CDR2 ANQGSEA. V lost 6 bases and J lost 0, with 15 bases in between. This CDR3 region has 14 residues. CDR3 DNA sequence: TGCAGCGTAATACTACTGGAAGTCTCCTACGAGCAGTACTTC. As protein: CSVILLEVSYEQYF.

Ten or more counts support this clonotype. This chain's CDR3 is CASRGQGRYEQYF. The CDR3 DNA reads as TGTGCCAGCAGGGGACAGGGGCGCTACGAGCAGTACTTC. V gene TRBV28 combines with J gene TRBJ2-7, with 10 nucleotides matching TRBD1. CDR3 length equals 13 residues. With 6 bases clipped from V and 3 bases from J, the junction kept 2 bases outside the gene matches. Germline values: CDR1 MDHEN, CDR2 SYDVKM.

This clonotype was recorded many times. The rearrangement uses TRBV19 and TRBJ1-1; 8 bases match TRBD1. This CDR3 region has 15 residues. With V trimmed by 5 bases and J by 5 bases, 10 bases remained unmatched. Germline-derived CDR1 and CDR2 are LNHDA and SQIVND (reference sequence). CDR3 nucleotide sequence: TGTGCCAGTAGTCCCCGCAGGGGGCGCGGGACTGAAGCTTTCTTT. Its translation: CASSPRRGRGTEAFF.

This clonotype was counted ten times or more. This rearrangement joins TRBV6-1 to TRBJ1-2; tentative D call: TRBD1 (5 bases). The CDR3 runs to 14 residues. Per germline, CDR1 MNHNS and CDR2 SASEGT. V was cut by 3 bases and J by 4 bases, with 12 bases left in between. The DNA of the CDR3 is TGTGCCAGCAGTGATACAGGAGGTTCCTATGGCTACACCTTC. Amino acids: CASSDTGGSYGYTF.

This clonotype was recorded many times. The V and J genes are TRBV20-1 and TRBJ2-5, with TRBD2 matching over 8 bases. With 3 bases clipped from V and 7 bases from J, the junction kept 16 bases outside the gene matches. The CDR3 length is 16 residues. The germline gives CDR1 DFQATT, CDR2 SNEGSKA (reference sequence). The CDR3 protein is CSASLVAAGGSSTQYF. Here the CDR3 DNA reads TGCAGTGCTAGTTTAGTCGCCGCGGGAGGCTCGTCGACCCAGTACTTC.

This clonotype was observed many times. The chain carries TRBV6-2 or TRBV6-3 and TRBJ1-5, with D possibly being TRBD1 (5 bases). The V end lost 10 bases, the J end lost 5 bases, and 15 bases lay between the germline ends. CDR1 is MNHEY, CDR2 SVGEGT, per germline. This CDR3 is built from 13 residues. CDR3 residues: CATTGQGHQPQHF. CDR3 bases: TGTGCCACCACGGGGCAGGGACATCAGCCCCAGCATTTT.

In this sample, this clonotype turned up many times. V gene TRBV30 combines with J gene TRBJ1-6; possible D gene TRBD1, 5 bases. The CDR3 contains 13 residues. CDR1 GTSNPN and CDR2 SVGIG come from the germline V gene (reference sequence). The V end was cut by 3 bases, the J end by 7 bases, with 10 bases between. The CDR3 nucleotides read TGTGCCTGGAGGAAGACAGTCAATTCACCCCTCCACTTT. Translation: CAWRKTVNSPLHF.

Ten or more counts support this clonotype. The rearrangement joins TRBV5-1 to TRBJ2-7; 7 bases align to TRBD2. Germline-derived CDR1 and CDR2 are SGHRS and YFSETQ. V trimming: 3 bases; J trimming: 3 bases; junction bases outside the gene matches: 6. CDR3 length: 14 amino acids. The CDR3 region is CASSSGDYRYEQYF. CDR3 sequence (DNA): TGCGCCAGCAGCTCGGGGGACTACCGCTACGAGCAGTACTTC. The variable domain in full, completed from reference TRBV5-1 and TRBJ2-7, reads KAGVTQTPRYLIKTRGQQVTLSCSPISGHRSVSWYQQTPGQGLQFLFEYFSETQRNKGNFPGRFSGRQFSNSRSEMNVSTLELGDSALYLCASSSGDYRYEQYFGPGTRLTVT.

This clonotype appeared many times. The chain is built from TRBV14 and TRBJ2-7; D gene ambiguous. Germline assignment: CDR1 SGHDN and CDR2 FVKESK. The V end lost 4 bases, the J end lost 3 bases, and 7 bases lay between the germline ends. This CDR3 spans 12 amino acids. CDR3: CASSPVGYEQYF. In nucleotides, the CDR3 is TGTGCCAGCAGCCCTGTGGGCTACGAGCAGTACTTC.

This clonotype has ten or more counts. The chain has TRBV15 and TRBJ1-2; 8 bases fit TRBD1. In germline, CDR1 is LNHNV, CDR2 YYDKDF (reference sequence). The V gene end was trimmed by 5 bases and the J gene end by 3 bases; junction bases not matched to a gene: 8. This CDR3 has 15 residues. The CDR3 protein is CATSAGGGGYYGYTF. CDR3 nucleotide sequence: TGTGCCACCAGCGCAGGGGGCGGGGGCTACTATGGCTACACCTTC.

The sample holds many counts of this clonotype. The chain is built from TRBV28 and TRBJ2-5, with D possibly matching TRBD1 (6 bases). This CDR3 is built from 15 residues. In germline, CDR1 is MDHEN, CDR2 SYDVKM. V was pared by 2 bases and J by 4 bases, with 14 bases between. CDR3 bases: TGTGCCAGCAGTTTAGTCAGGGGATTCCGAGAGACCCAGTACTTC. Translated: CASSLVRGFRETQYF.

This clonotype was observed at least ten times. The genes are TRBV6-1 and TRBJ1-6; 7 bases fit TRBD1. Germline trimming cut 0 bases from V and 2 bases from J; bases unmatched to any gene: 4. From germline, CDR1 is MNHNS and CDR2 SASEGT. The CDR3 covers 17 residues. CDR3 in amino acids: CASSEAGTATYNSPLHF. The CDR3 nucleotides read TGTGCCAGCAGTGAAGCCGGGACAGCCACCTATAATTCACCCCTCCACTTT.

The chain has TRBV12-5 and TRBJ2-5; a possible D gene is TRBD2 (6 bases). The CDR3 spans 13 residues. Trimming removed 7 bases from V and 4 bases from J, with 13 bases in between. CDR1 and CDR2 (germline): LGHNT, FRNRAP. The chain's CDR3 is CASARSGSETQYF. The CDR3 nucleotides are TGTGCTAGTGCCCGGAGCGGGTCAGAGACCCAGTACTTC.

This clonotype was counted many times. J is TRBJ1-2 and V is TRBV28; no clear D gene. Germline lookup yields CDR1 MDHEN and CDR2 SYDVKM. Between the trimmed V and J ends, which lost 7 bases and 3 bases, there was a span of 6 bases. This CDR3 has 11 amino acids. The DNA of the CDR3 is TGTGCCAGCAAGATACACTATGGCTACACCTTC. Translated: CASKIHYGYTF.

This clonotype was observed many times. The gene calls are TRBV12-3 or TRBV12-4 and TRBJ2-4; 11 nucleotides match TRBD1. After removal of 7 bases from V and 11 bases from J, the junction contained 7 bases not matched to a gene. This CDR3 is 13 amino acids long. The CDR3 DNA is TGTGCCAGCAACCCCGGGACAGGGGGTTTTCAGTACTTC. As protein: CASNPGTGGFQYF.

This clonotype was picked up many times. CDR3 DNA: TGTGCCAGCAGCCTCCTGGGTATCATGAACACTGAAGCTTTCTTT. As protein: CASSLLGIMNTEAFF. The chain employs TRBV7-2 and TRBJ1-1, with D unclear. V dropped 5 bases and J dropped 0 bases, with 13 bases sitting between them. The CDR3 sequence is 15 residues long. CDR1 SGHTA and CDR2 FQGNSA come from the germline V gene. The full variable domain, rest sourced from reference TRBV7-2 and TRBJ1-1, is GAGVSQSPSNKVTEKGKDVELRCDPISGHTALYWYRQSLGQGLEFLIYFQGNSAPDKSGLPSDRFSAERTGGSVSTLTIQRTQQEDSAVYLCASSLLGIMNTEAFFGQGTRLTVV.

This clonotype was picked up a small number of times. CDR3 region: CASSLAGGGNTIYF. CDR3 bases: TGTGCCAGCAGTTTGGCGGGGGGCGGAAACACCATATATTTT. The chain carries TRBV12-3 or TRBV12-4 and TRBJ1-3; possibly TRBD1 for D (6 bases). V shed 3 bases and J shed 4 bases, with 10 bases lying between them. CDR3 length: 14 amino acids.

This clonotype was detected ten times or more. This chain joins TRBV10-2 and TRBJ1-1; no reliable D call. Germline V lookup: CDR1 WSHSY, CDR2 SAAADI. The CDR3 has 14 residues. The V and J ends lost 5 bases and 1 base respectively, with 11 bases between them. CDR3 region: CASSLGSGNTEAFF. The DNA for the CDR3 is TGCGCCAGCAGTTTGGGCAGCGGGAACACTGAAGCTTTCTTT.

The CDR3, as DNA: TGTGCCAGCACCCCCCGGGAGGGGCCCTACGAGCAGTACTTC. Amino acids: CASTPREGPYEQYF. This chain joins TRBV6-1 and TRBJ2-7; TRBD2 agrees at 8 bases. The CDR3 contains 14 residues. Per the germline V gene, CDR1 is MNHNS and CDR2 is SASEGT. J lost 2 bases, V lost 7 bases, and 7 bases had no gene match.